This T cell receptor (beta chain) was captured in a study of T cell clonotyping in hematopoietic cell transplantation. Samples: about 28 days before transplant, then days 30, 100 and 180 after. Remarks on this clone: Its antigen is currently unknown.

Study-level findings and limits: Without cell sorting, CD4 versus CD8 contributions remain unresolved. Pathologically expanded recipient clonotypes increased progressively from day 30 to day 180 as diversity fell.

TCRdb keeps only in-frame clones here, not all; method: immunoSEQ multiplex PCR. Of roughly 5,000 clones detected, 94% appear once; the ten largest clones hold more than 6%. The receptor's source is a male patient over 55 who had an allogeneic stem cell transplant from a related donor, so the T cells may come from the graft donor. Some clones in this sample may be carry-over from other donors' samples. The specimen was PBMCs, collected 180 days after allogeneic stem cell transplant.

CDR3 nucleotides: TGCGCCAGCAGCCAAGCCCTCGGGACAGGGTATCTCGAGCAGTACTTC. The encoded protein is CASSQALGTGYLEQYF. This chain joins TRBV4-3 and TRBJ2-7; TRBD1 aligns across 9 bases. Unmatched junction bases numbered 10, after V lost 1 base and J lost 6 bases. Germline values: CDR1 LGHNA, CDR2 YSLEER. The CDR3 is 16 amino acids.